A selection of T cell receptor beta chains follows, all from one sample in a study of blood T cell repertoires in COVID-19. The data were produced by immunoSEQ multiplex PCR, yet TCRdb's version contains in-frame clones alone and is incomplete. The sample has approximately 310,000 clones; 75% to 90% are singletons. The sequenced sample was PBMCs or T cells enriched from blood (not recorded which). The receptor set was obtained from a man aged 60 to 75 who had recovered from COVID-19. Each CDR3 is given with its conserved first and last residue. Each record gives: clone size, D gene, CDR3 length, J gene, V gene, CDR3 DNA, CDR3 protein. A D gene is named only where the DNA matches it firmly. Only some rows state a clone size, as once, few, many or a class for expanded clones.

clone size: .
D gene: TRBD1
CDR3 length: 16
J gene: TRBJ1-2
V gene: TRBV4-1
CDR3 DNA: TGCGCCAGCAGCCAAGCCGGGACAGGCTCTAACTATGGCTACACCTTC
CDR3 protein: CASSQAGTGSNYGYTF

clone size: .
D gene: TRBD1
CDR3 length: 15
J gene: TRBJ1-1
V gene: TRBV7-2
CDR3 DNA: TGTGCCAGCAGCCCAGGGGGACAGGTCTACACTGAAGCTTTCTTT
CDR3 protein: CASSPGGQVYTEAFF

clone size: .
D gene: TRBD2
CDR3 length: 14
J gene: TRBJ2-1
V gene: TRBV27
CDR3 DNA: TGTGCCAGCAGCCAGCGGGAGGGATACAATGAGCAGTTCTTC
CDR3 protein: CASSQREGYNEQFF

clone size: .
D gene: .
CDR3 length: 13
J gene: TRBJ2-7
V gene: TRBV20-1
CDR3 DNA: TGCAGTGCTAGTTACCGCGGCTCCTACGAGCAGTACTTC
CDR3 protein: CSASYRGSYEQYF

clone size: .
D gene: .
CDR3 length: 16
J gene: TRBJ2-2
V gene: TRBV5-8
CDR3 DNA: TGTGCCAGCAGCGCTGACAGAGGTCTTGCCACCGGGGAGCTGTTTTTT
CDR3 protein: CASSADRGLATGELFF

clone size: once
D gene: TRBD2
CDR3 length: 17
J gene: TRBJ2-3
V gene: TRBV19
CDR3 DNA: TGTGCCAGTAGTATTTCATTTGGCGGGAGAGGCGCAGATACGCAGTATTTT
CDR3 protein: CASSISFGGRGADTQYF

clone size: .
D gene: TRBD1
CDR3 length: 13
J gene: TRBJ2-7
V gene: TRBV7-2
CDR3 DNA: TGTGCCAGCAGCTTGGGCAGGGGGTACGAGCAGTACTTC
CDR3 protein: CASSLGRGYEQYF

clone size: .
D gene: .
CDR3 length: 13
J gene: TRBJ2-7
V gene: TRBV6-2/TRBV6-3
CDR3 DNA: TGTGCCAGCAGTTCGGACAGAGCCTACGAGCAGTACTTC
CDR3 protein: CASSSDRAYEQYF

clone size: .
D gene: .
CDR3 length: 15
J gene: TRBJ1-1
V gene: TRBV9
CDR3 DNA: TGTGCCAGCAGCGTAACGGCCGGACAGAACACTGAAGCTTTCTTT
CDR3 protein: CASSVTAGQNTEAFF

clone size: .
D gene: .
CDR3 length: 13
J gene: TRBJ1-2
V gene: TRBV29-1
CDR3 DNA: TGCAGCGTTGACCTGACAAGAAATAGGGGCTACACCTTC
CDR3 protein: CSVDLTRNRGYTF

clone size: .
D gene: TRBD1
CDR3 length: 15
J gene: TRBJ2-4
V gene: TRBV2
CDR3 DNA: TGTGCCAGCAGTGAACAGGGACAGGGAGCAAACATTCAGTACTTC
CDR3 protein: CASSEQGQGANIQYF

clone size: .
D gene: .
CDR3 length: 15
J gene: TRBJ1-1
V gene: TRBV18
CDR3 DNA: TGTGCCAGCTCGAGTCAGCAGGGCCGAAGCGCTGAAGCTTTCTTT
CDR3 protein: CASSSQQGRSAEAFF

clone size: .
D gene: TRBD1
CDR3 length: 15
J gene: TRBJ1-5
V gene: TRBV18
CDR3 DNA: TGTGCCAGCTCACCAAACAGGGGTAGGGATCAGCCCCAGCATTTT
CDR3 protein: CASSPNRGRDQPQHF

clone size: .
D gene: .
CDR3 length: 11
J gene: TRBJ2-3
V gene: TRBV20-1
CDR3 DNA: TGCAGTGCTATCTCAGGTTATACGCAGTATTTT
CDR3 protein: CSAISGYTQYF

clone size: .
D gene: .
CDR3 length: 12
J gene: TRBJ2-7
V gene: TRBV5-1
CDR3 DNA: TGCGCCAGCAGCTTGGGGCTAGAGGAGCAGTACTTC
CDR3 protein: CASSLGLEEQYF

clone size: .
D gene: TRBD1
CDR3 length: 16
J gene: TRBJ1-6
V gene: TRBV7-9
CDR3 DNA: TGTGCCAGCAGCGCCGACAGGGGTCAATGGGATTCACCCCTCCACTTT
CDR3 protein: CASSADRGQWDSPLHF

clone size: once
D gene: TRBD2
CDR3 length: 18
J gene: TRBJ2-1
V gene: TRBV9
CDR3 DNA: TGTGCCAGCAGCGTAGCCCCTGGGACTAGCGGGAGTTTTAATGAGCAGTTCTTC
CDR3 protein: CASSVAPGTSGSFNEQFF

clone size: .
D gene: TRBD1
CDR3 length: 14
J gene: TRBJ2-5
V gene: TRBV29-1
CDR3 DNA: TGCAGCGTTGCCGACAGGGGGCGAGGGGAGACCCAGTACTTC
CDR3 protein: CSVADRGRGETQYF

clone size: .
D gene: .
CDR3 length: 15
J gene: TRBJ2-7
V gene: TRBV11-2
CDR3 DNA: TGTGCCAGCAGCTTGCGGCAGGGGACGAGCTACGAGCAGTACTTC
CDR3 protein: CASSLRQGTSYEQYF

clone size: .
D gene: TRBD2
CDR3 length: 15
J gene: TRBJ2-1
V gene: TRBV2
CDR3 DNA: TGTGCCAGCAATTTACAGGCGGGAGGCTACAATGAGCAGTTCTTC
CDR3 protein: CASNLQAGGYNEQFF

clone size: .
D gene: .
CDR3 length: 14
J gene: TRBJ2-5
V gene: TRBV7-2
CDR3 DNA: TGTGCCAGCAGCTTACCGATAGTCCAAGAGACCCAGTACTTC
CDR3 protein: CASSLPIVQETQYF

clone size: .
D gene: TRBD1
CDR3 length: 15
J gene: TRBJ2-7
V gene: TRBV3-1/TRBV3-2
CDR3 DNA: TGTGCCAGCAGCCATTGGGACAGTGGCCTCGGCGAGCAGTACTTC
CDR3 protein: CASSHWDSGLGEQYF

clone size: .
D gene: .
CDR3 length: 14
J gene: TRBJ1-3
V gene: TRBV28
CDR3 DNA: TGTGCCACCCAAAACGGGGTCCCTGGAAACACCATATATTTT
CDR3 protein: CATQNGVPGNTIYF

clone size: .
D gene: .
CDR3 length: 13
J gene: TRBJ2-7
V gene: TRBV6-5
CDR3 DNA: TGTGCCAGCACAGACCCAGACATTGGAGAGCAGTACTTC
CDR3 protein: CASTDPDIGEQYF

clone size: .
D gene: TRBD2
CDR3 length: 17
J gene: TRBJ2-7
V gene: TRBV18
CDR3 DNA: TGTGCCAGCTCACCGGGACTAGCGGGAGGGCCTAGCTACGAGCAGTACTTC
CDR3 protein: CASSPGLAGGPSYEQYF

clone size: .
D gene: .
CDR3 length: 16
J gene: TRBJ2-7
V gene: TRBV15
CDR3 DNA: TGTGCCACCAGCAGACTAAGACAGACTCTCTTGGGCGAGCAGTACTTC
CDR3 protein: CATSRLRQTLLGEQYF

clone size: .
D gene: .
CDR3 length: 13
J gene: TRBJ2-1
V gene: TRBV2
CDR3 DNA: TGTGCCAGCAAAACTAGTGGAAACAATGAGCAGTTCTTC
CDR3 protein: CASKTSGNNEQFF

clone size: .
D gene: .
CDR3 length: 13
J gene: TRBJ1-2
V gene: TRBV5-1
CDR3 DNA: TGCGCCAGCAGCTTGACGACAGTCTATGGCTACACCTTC
CDR3 protein: CASSLTTVYGYTF

clone size: .
D gene: .
CDR3 length: 16
J gene: TRBJ1-4
V gene: TRBV27
CDR3 DNA: TGTGCCAGCAGCCCTAATTCATGGTCTGGTAATGAAAAACTGTTTTTT
CDR3 protein: CASSPNSWSGNEKLFF

clone size: .
D gene: TRBD1
CDR3 length: 15
J gene: TRBJ2-3
V gene: TRBV7-9
CDR3 DNA: TGTGCCAGCAGCTCGGGACAGACGTCGGGAGATACGCAGTATTTT
CDR3 protein: CASSSGQTSGDTQYF